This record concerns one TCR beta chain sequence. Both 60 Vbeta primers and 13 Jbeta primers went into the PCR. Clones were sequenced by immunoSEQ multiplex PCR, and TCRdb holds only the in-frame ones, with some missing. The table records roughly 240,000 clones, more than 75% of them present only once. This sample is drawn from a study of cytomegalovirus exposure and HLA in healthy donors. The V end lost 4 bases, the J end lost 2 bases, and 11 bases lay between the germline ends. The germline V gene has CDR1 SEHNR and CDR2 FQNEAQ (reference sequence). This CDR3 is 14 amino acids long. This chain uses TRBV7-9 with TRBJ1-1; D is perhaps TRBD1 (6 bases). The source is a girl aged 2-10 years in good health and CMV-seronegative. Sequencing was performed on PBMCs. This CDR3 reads CASSSQGLNTEAFF. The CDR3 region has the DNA TGTGCCAGCAGCTCACAGGGACTAAACACTGAAGCTTTCTTT.